What follows is one TCR beta chain and its context. The data stem from a study of blood T cell repertoires in COVID-19. On the study more broadly: Donors in the United States, Italy and Spain gave samples during acute or convalescent COVID-19.

In the authors' workflow: Amplifying reference gene primers gave estimates of nucleated cell counts. The assay was immunoSEQ multiplex PCR, and TCRdb's table has in-frame clones only and misses some. The V and J calls and clone size come from that table; D and trimming were worked out from the DNA. The sample includes roughly 150,000 clones, roughly 80% of them seen just once. V dropped 5 bases and J dropped 5; count of bases not matched to a gene: 10. This CDR3 has 16 amino acids. CDR1 is MDHEN and CDR2 is SYDVKM in the germline V gene. Sequencing was performed on peripheral blood. The chain couples TRBV28 to TRBJ1-2; 11 bases line up with TRBD1. The receptor comes from an elderly woman with acute or convalescent COVID-19. Here the CDR3 reads CASSPTLGQGAYGYTF. CDR3 in DNA: TGTGCCAGCAGTCCGACCCTTGGACAGGGGGCGTATGGCTACACCTTC.